This T cell receptor beta chain came from a study of shared clonotypes between healthy human individuals. Study-wide points: Genetic and exposure-history diversity was limited by the small donor number. Expectations were that clonotype sharing among donors would be affected by sequencing depth. Several donors had roughly 5% of their naive CD4 clonotypes in common.

For each subset, genomic DNA was distributed in equal portions over several immunoSEQ plates. Data came from immunoSEQ multiplex PCR; TCRdb stores just in-frame clones and leaves some out. The sample has 2,500,000 or so clones; roughly 93% are singletons. The germline V gene encodes CDR1 SGHTA and CDR2 FQGTGA. The V and J ends lost 4 bases and 1 base respectively, with 5 bases between them. The CDR3 runs to 14 residues. Turning to this clone: The target antigen is unknown.

The source material was naive CD4+ T cells from PBMCs. Noted subset: CD45RA+ positively selected. The receptor was derived from a man younger than 35 in good health. Some clones in this sample may be carry-over from other donors' samples. The chain combines TRBV7-3 with TRBJ1-6; TRBD1 might be the D (5 bases). This chain's CDR3 is CASSWGSYNSPLHF. The CDR3 coding sequence is TGTGCCAGCAGCTGGGGGTCCTATAATTCACCCCTCCACTTT.